A selection of T cell receptor beta chains follows, all from one sample in a study of tumor and adjacent non-tumor tissue in lung cancer. TCRdb re-derived calls from the multiplex PCR reads in MiXCR, one entry per CDR3 protein. Here the sample spans about 93,000 distinct CDR3 sequences, 61% being singletons. Sequenced material: lung tumor tissue. The receptors shown here come from an older man with non-small cell lung cancer. The CDR3 runs from the conserved cysteine through the conserved F or W. D genes are given only for firm matches. Expanded clones get a size class; other rows say once, few or many, or leave the size out.

v_gene: TRBV4-1; d_gene: .; j_gene: TRBJ2-7; abundance: .; CDR3aa: CASSQFTGATIYEQYF; CDR3nt: TGCGCCAGCAGTCAATTCACGGGGGCTACAATCTACGAGCAGTACTTC
v_gene: TRBV29-1; d_gene: .; j_gene: TRBJ1-1; abundance: .; CDR3aa: CSVEGGGASAEAFF; CDR3nt: TGCAGCGTTGAAGGAGGGGGTGCGAGTGCTGAAGCTTTCTTT
v_gene: TRBV4-1; d_gene: TRBD2; j_gene: TRBJ2-1; abundance: .; CDR3aa: CASTSELAWFF; CDR3nt: TGCGCCAGCACTAGTGAACTAGCGTGGTTCTTC
v_gene: TRBV5-1; d_gene: .; j_gene: TRBJ1-5; abundance: .; CDR3aa: CASSLDSLNHPQHF; CDR3nt: TGCGCCAGCAGCTTGGACAGCCTTAATCATCCCCAGCATTTT
v_gene: TRBV11-2; d_gene: .; j_gene: TRBJ1-1; abundance: .; CDR3aa: CAISLEGGTNTEAFF; CDR3nt: TGTGCCATCAGCTTAGAAGGGGGGACGAACACTGAAGCTTTCTTT
v_gene: TRBV29-1; d_gene: .; j_gene: TRBJ2-7; abundance: .; CDR3aa: CSLAYVRDYEQYF; CDR3nt: TGCAGCTTAGCTTATGTCAGGGACTACGAGCAGTACTTC
v_gene: TRBV4-1; d_gene: TRBD2; j_gene: TRBJ2-1; abundance: .; CDR3aa: CASSQGASGRSYNEQFF; CDR3nt: TGCGCCAGCAGCCAGGGGGCTAGCGGGCGCTCCTACAATGAGCAGTTCTTC
v_gene: TRBV28; d_gene: .; j_gene: TRBJ2-7; abundance: once; CDR3aa: CASNHPRQEVRYEQYF; CDR3nt: TGTGCCAGTAATCACCCCCGACAGGAGGTCCGCTACGAGCAGTATTTC
v_gene: TRBV6-5; d_gene: .; j_gene: TRBJ2-5; abundance: many; CDR3aa: CASSYSPGVRETQYF; CDR3nt: TGTGCCAGCAGTTACTCGCCAGGGGTTAGGGAGACCCAGTACTTC
v_gene: TRBV7-9; d_gene: TRBD2; j_gene: TRBJ2-2; abundance: .; CDR3aa: CDNSLAGDGTNTGELFF; CDR3nt: TGTGACAACAGCTTAGCGGGTGACGGGACGAACACCGGGGAGCTGTTTTTT
v_gene: TRBV11-2; d_gene: TRBD2; j_gene: TRBJ2-3; abundance: .; CDR3aa: CASGHELAGPLSTDTQYF; CDR3nt: TGTGCCAGCGGCCATGAACTAGCGGGGCCCTTGAGCACAGATACGCAGTATTTT
v_gene: TRBV29-1; d_gene: TRBD2; j_gene: TRBJ2-1; abundance: many; CDR3aa: CSVEMPSGSFYEQFF; CDR3nt: TGCAGCGTTGAGATGCCTAGCGGGAGTTTTTATGAGCAGTTCTTC
v_gene: TRBV4-1; d_gene: .; j_gene: TRBJ2-6; abundance: .; CDR3aa: CASSQTGSGTNVLTF; CDR3nt: TGCGCTAGCAGCCAAACAGGTTCAGGGACCAACGTCCTGACTTTC
v_gene: TRBV6-5; d_gene: .; j_gene: TRBJ2-1; abundance: .; CDR3aa: CASRWEGARNEQFF; CDR3nt: TGTGCCAGCAGATGGGAGGGGGCGAGGAATGAGCAGTTCTTC
v_gene: TRBV13; d_gene: TRBD2; j_gene: TRBJ2-1; abundance: many; CDR3aa: CASSLLAGLNEQFF; CDR3nt: TGTGCCAGCAGCTTATTAGCGGGACTGAATGAGCAGTTCTTC
v_gene: TRBV29-1; d_gene: TRBD2; j_gene: TRBJ2-7; abundance: .; CDR3aa: CSVQLAGGPREQYF; CDR3nt: TGCAGTGTGCAACTAGCGGGAGGACCTCGGGAGCAGTACTTC
v_gene: TRBV11-2; d_gene: .; j_gene: TRBJ2-5; abundance: .; CDR3aa: CASSLPAETQYF; CDR3nt: TGTGCCAGCAGTTTGCCGGCAGAGACCCAGTACTTC
v_gene: TRBV20-1; d_gene: .; j_gene: TRBJ2-1; abundance: .; CDR3aa: CSARRMGGAYNEQFF; CDR3nt: TGCAGTGCTAGGAGGATGGGGGGAGCCTACAATGAGCAGTTCTTC
v_gene: TRBV28; d_gene: .; j_gene: TRBJ2-1; abundance: .; CDR3aa: CASSLHGYYNEQFF; CDR3nt: TGTGCCAGCAGTTTGCATGGATACTACAATGAGCAGTTCTTC
v_gene: TRBV6-6; d_gene: .; j_gene: TRBJ1-1; abundance: .; CDR3aa: CASSRQGDTEAIF; CDR3nt: TGTGCCAGCAGCCGACAAGGGGACACTGAAGCTATCTTT
v_gene: TRBV5-4; d_gene: .; j_gene: TRBJ1-2; abundance: .; CDR3aa: CANTMHNFNYGYTF; CDR3nt: TGTGCCAACACAATGCACAATTTTAACTATGGCTACACCTTC
v_gene: TRBV10-3; d_gene: TRBD1; j_gene: TRBJ1-5; abundance: .; CDR3aa: CGIRQGTGGHWGNQPQHF; CDR3nt: TGTGGCATCAGGCAGGGTACAGGGGGCCATTGGGGCAATCAGCCCCAGCATTTT
v_gene: TRBV11-2; d_gene: .; j_gene: TRBJ2-1; abundance: .; CDR3aa: CVGSVPGTREFF; CDR3nt: TGTGTCGGCAGCGTCCCCGGGACTCGGGAGTTCTTC
v_gene: TRBV6-1; d_gene: TRBD1; j_gene: TRBJ2-1; abundance: many; CDR3aa: CASSEIVTGGTDEQFF; CDR3nt: TGTGCCAGCAGTGAAATAGTGACAGGGGGTACGGATGAGCAGTTCTTC
v_gene: TRBV29-1; d_gene: TRBD1; j_gene: TRBJ2-7; abundance: .; CDR3aa: CSVPQGAVSSYEQYF; CDR3nt: TGCAGCGTACCTCAGGGGGCGGTAAGCTCCTACGAGCAGTACTTC
v_gene: TRBV11-2; d_gene: .; j_gene: TRBJ2-1; abundance: .; CDR3aa: CASSLARRAGGQQNEQFF; CDR3nt: TGTGCCAGCAGCTTAGCCCGACGGGCTGGAGGGCAGCAGAATGAGCAGTTCTTC
v_gene: TRBV11-2; d_gene: .; j_gene: TRBJ2-2; abundance: few; CDR3aa: CASSLGRGRTRELLF; CDR3nt: TGTGCCAGCAGCTTAGGCAGGGGGAGGACCAGGGAGCTGCTTTTT
v_gene: TRBV11-2; d_gene: .; j_gene: TRBJ1-1; abundance: .; CDR3aa: CVSSETQGGTEAFF; CDR3nt: TGTGTCAGCAGCGAGACCCAAGGGGGGACTGAAGCTTTCTTT
v_gene: TRBV24-1; d_gene: .; j_gene: TRBJ2-2; abundance: .; CDR3aa: CASKSPNTGELFF; CDR3nt: TGTGCCTCAAAATCCCCCAACACCGGGGAGCTGTTTTTT
v_gene: TRBV4-1; d_gene: TRBD1; j_gene: TRBJ2-7; abundance: few; CDR3aa: CTSSQRDREPYEQYF; CDR3nt: TGCACCAGCAGCCAAAGGGACAGGGAGCCCTATGAGCAGTACTTC
v_gene: TRBV6-2/TRBV6-3; d_gene: .; j_gene: TRBJ1-1; abundance: .; CDR3aa: CVSSSPGHGNTEDFF; CDR3nt: TGTGTCAGCAGTTCCCCCGGACATGGGAACACTGAAGATTTCTTT
v_gene: TRBV18; d_gene: .; j_gene: TRBJ1-1; abundance: .; CDR3aa: CASSPPGGALEAFF; CDR3nt: TGTGCCAGCTCACCGCCCGGGGGCGCCTTAGAAGCTTTCTTT
v_gene: TRBV7-9; d_gene: .; j_gene: TRBJ2-1; abundance: many; CDR3aa: CASSPHGWDYNEQFF; CDR3nt: TGTGCCAGCAGCCCACACGGGTGGGACTACAATGAGCAGTTCTTC
v_gene: TRBV4-1; d_gene: .; j_gene: TRBJ2-7; abundance: .; CDR3aa: CASSQGDGWRMAGSHEQYF; CDR3nt: TGCGCCAGCAGCCAAGGCGATGGATGGCGAATGGCGGGATCCCATGAGCAGTACTTC
v_gene: TRBV5-8; d_gene: .; j_gene: TRBJ2-1; abundance: .; CDR3aa: CTSSSVQDSYNEQFF; CDR3nt: TGTACCAGCAGTAGCGTACAGGACTCCTACAATGAGCAGTTTTTC